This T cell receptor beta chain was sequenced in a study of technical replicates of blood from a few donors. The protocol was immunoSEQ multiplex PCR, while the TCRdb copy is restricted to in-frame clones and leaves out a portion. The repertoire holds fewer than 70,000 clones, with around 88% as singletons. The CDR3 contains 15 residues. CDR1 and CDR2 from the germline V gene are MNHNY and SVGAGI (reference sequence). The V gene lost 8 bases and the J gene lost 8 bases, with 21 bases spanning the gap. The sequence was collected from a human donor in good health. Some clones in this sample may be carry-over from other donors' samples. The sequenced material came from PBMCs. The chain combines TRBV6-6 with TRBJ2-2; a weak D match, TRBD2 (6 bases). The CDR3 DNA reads TGTGCCAGCCCGCGAGAGGCGGGGCTCGGTGGGGAGCTGTTTTTT. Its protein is CASPREAGLGGELFF.